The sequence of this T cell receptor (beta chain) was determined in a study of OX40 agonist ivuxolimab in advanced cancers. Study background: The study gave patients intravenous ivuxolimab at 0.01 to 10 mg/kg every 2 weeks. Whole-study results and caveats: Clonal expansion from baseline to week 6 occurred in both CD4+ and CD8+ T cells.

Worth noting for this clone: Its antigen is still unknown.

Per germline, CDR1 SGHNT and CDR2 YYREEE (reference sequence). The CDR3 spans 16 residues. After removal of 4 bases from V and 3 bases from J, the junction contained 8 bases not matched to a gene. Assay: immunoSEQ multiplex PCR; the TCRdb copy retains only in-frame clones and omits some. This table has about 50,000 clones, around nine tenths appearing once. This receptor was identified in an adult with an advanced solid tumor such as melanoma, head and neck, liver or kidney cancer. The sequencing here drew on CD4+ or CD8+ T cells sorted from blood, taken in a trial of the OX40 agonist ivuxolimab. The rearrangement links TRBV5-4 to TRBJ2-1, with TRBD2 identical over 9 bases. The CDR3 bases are TGTGCCAGCAGCCCGGATCTAGCGGGGCTCTACAATGAGCAGTTCTTC. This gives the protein CASSPDLAGLYNEQFF. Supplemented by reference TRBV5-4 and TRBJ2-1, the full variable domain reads ETGVTQSPTHLIKTRGQQVTLRCSSQSGHNTVSWYQQALGQGPQFIFQYYREEENGRGNFPPRFSGLQFPNYSSELNVNALELDDSALYLCASSPDLAGLYNEQFFGPGTRLTVL.